Presented here are 17 T cell receptor beta chains from one specimen sequenced in a study of shared clonotypes between healthy human individuals. Only CD45RO-negative cells positively selected for CCR7 counted as naive CD8 cells, so terminally differentiated effector memory CD45RA+ cells were excluded. Libraries were prepared by immunoSEQ multiplex PCR; TCRdb keeps only in-frame clonotypes and omits some of them. The sample has roughly 2,000,000 clones, around 93% seen once. What was sequenced was naive CD8+ T cells from PBMCs. The receptor source for this set is a man between 18 and 29 years old in good health. Some clones in this sample may be carry-over from other donors' samples.

Only a few counts were recorded for this clone. Distinct nucleotide sequences in the sample also encode this CDR3. The gene calls are TRBV6-6 and TRBJ1-1; no clear D gene. The CDR3 is 12 residues long. The germline CDR1 and CDR2 sequences are MNHNY and SVGAGI (reference sequence). Trimming stripped 3 bases from V and 0 bases from J, with 2 bases between. CDR3 sequence: CASSYLNTEAFF. CDR3 sequence (DNA): TGTGCCAGCAGTTATTTGAACACTGAAGCTTTCTTT.

The chain combines TRBV7-9 with TRBJ1-2; D is perhaps TRBD1 (5 bases). V was clipped by 2 bases and J by 4 bases, with 8 bases between them. Germline V lookup: CDR1 SEHNR, CDR2 FQNEAQ (reference sequence). The CDR3 is 13 amino acids. The CDR3 DNA is TGTGCCAGCAGCTTATTTGACAGCTATGGCTACACCTTC. It translates to CASSLFDSYGYTF.

The rearrangement links TRBV19 to TRBJ2-2; D is perhaps TRBD2 (5 bases). Germline V gene sequence: CDR1 LNHDA, CDR2 SQIVND (reference sequence). This CDR3 has 14 amino acids. V lost 9 bases to trimming and J lost 6 bases, with 17 bases between them. CDR3 nucleotide sequence: TGTGCCAGCAGAGGGCAGCCCCCTCCCGGGGAGCTGTTTTTT. This codes for CASRGQPPPGELFF.

The chain carries TRBV12-5 and TRBJ2-2; TRBD2 agrees at 9 bases. Germline trimming cut 2 bases from V and 7 bases from J; bases unmatched to any gene: 17. Germline CDR1 and CDR2: LGHNT and FRNRAP. There are 19 residues in the CDR3. The DNA for the CDR3 is TGTGCTAGTGGTTTGTTCCCAGCGGGAGGTGGAAGGAAGGGCGGGGAGCTGTTTTTT. Its translation: CASGLFPAGGGRKGGELFF.

The genes are TRBV30 and TRBJ2-7; D gene unclear. Between the trimmed V and J ends, which lost 4 bases and 4 bases, there was a span of 14 bases. Per germline, CDR1 GTSNPN and CDR2 SVGIG (reference sequence). There are 13 residues in the CDR3. The CDR3, as DNA: TGTGCCTGGACCCCGAGGCCTGGGTACGAGCAGTACTTC. It encodes CAWTPRPGYEQYF.

This clone is a singleton in its sample. This chain connects TRBV5-1 to TRBJ2-3, with TRBD2 matching 8 bases. V shed 4 bases and J 0 bases; nucleotides not matched to a gene: 7. CDR1 SGHRS and CDR2 YFSETQ come from the germline V gene. This CDR3 comprises 16 residues. Here the CDR3 DNA reads TGCGCCAGCAGCCAGGGACTAGGGGCGAGCACAGATACGCAGTATTTT. It encodes CASSQGLGASTDTQYF. The full variable domain, rest sourced from reference TRBV5-1 and TRBJ2-3, is KAGVTQTPRYLIKTRGQQVTLSCSPISGHRSVSWYQQTPGQGLQFLFEYFSETQRNKGNFPGRFSGRQFSNSRSEMNVSTLELGDSALYLCASSQGLGASTDTQYFGPGTRLTVL.

This chain joins TRBV27 and TRBJ2-6; tentative D call: TRBD1 (6 bases). The CDR3 has 16 amino acids. CDR1 MNHEY and CDR2 SMNVEV come from the germline V gene (reference sequence). Deletions cut 5 bases from V and 2 bases from J, with 13 bases between. CDR3 region: CASSRTVQPGANVLTF. CDR3 bases: TGTGCCAGCAGTCGGACAGTTCAACCTGGGGCCAACGTCCTGACTTTC.

J is TRBJ1-2 and V is TRBV25-1; D is uncertain. This CDR3 comprises 12 residues. Germline loops: CDR1 MGHDK, CDR2 SYGVNS. Trimming shortened V by 7 bases and J by 7 bases, and 13 bases separated the two germline ends. The CDR3 region has the DNA TGTGCCAGCACCGGACTGTTTGGTGGCTACACCTTC. Amino acid sequence: CASTGLFGGYTF.

The V call is TRBV4-3, the J call TRBJ2-3, with D perhaps matching TRBD1 (5 bases). Trimming cost V 1 base and J 4 bases, with 18 bases left between them. Germline V gives CDR1 LGHNA, CDR2 YSLEER. The CDR3 contains 17 residues. The CDR3 sequence is CASSQVGRGLIADTQYF. DNA of the CDR3: TGCGCCAGCAGCCAAGTTGGAAGGGGCCTCATAGCAGATACGCAGTATTTT.

This chain uses TRBV11-2 with TRBJ2-2; D gene uncertain. V lost 6 bases and J lost 3, with 8 bases in between. Germline V gene data show CDR1 as SGHAT and CDR2 as FQNNGV. The CDR3 runs 13 residues. CDR3 DNA sequence: TGTGCCAGCAGGCGACGGGACACCGGGGAGCTGTTTTTT. Translation gives CASRRRDTGELFF.

The J gene is TRBJ2-2, the V gene TRBV7-9; 11 nucleotides match TRBD1. Germline lookup yields CDR1 SEHNR and CDR2 FQNEAQ (reference sequence). The junction had 6 bases not matched to a gene; V was cut back by 5 bases and J by 7 bases. The CDR3 covers 15 residues. The CDR3 DNA is TGTGCCAGCAGCGGGACAGGGGGGAAGGACGGGGAGCTGTTTTTT. Its translation is CASSGTGGKDGELFF.

The CDR3 protein is CSVEGVPDRAGYEQYF. CDR3 sequence (DNA): TGCAGCGTTGAAGGGGTCCCCGACAGGGCGGGGTACGAGCAGTACTTC. This chain connects TRBV29-1 to TRBJ2-7, with D perhaps TRBD1 (7 bases). Germline V gene data show CDR1 as SQVTM and CDR2 as ANQGSEA. This CDR3 is 16 amino acids long. Between the trimmed V and J ends, which lost 1 base and 4 bases, there was a span of 20 bases.

The chain joins TRBV19 to TRBJ1-1; D perhaps matches TRBD1 (5 bases). In germline, CDR1 is LNHDA, CDR2 SQIVND (reference sequence). CDR3 length: 15 amino acids. V shed 7 bases and J shed 5 bases, with 20 bases lying between them. CDR3: CASNGEAGSRTEAFF. For the CDR3, the DNA is TGTGCCAGTAATGGGGAAGCAGGGTCGAGGACTGAAGCTTTCTTT.

The chain couples TRBV9 to TRBJ2-3, with D possibly TRBD1 on 6 matching bases. The CDR3 is 15 amino acids. Trimming shortened V by 6 bases and J by 2 bases, and 16 bases separated the two germline ends. The germline gives CDR1 SGDLS, CDR2 YYNGEE. DNA of the CDR3: TGTGCCAGCAAAGCCGGGACATCACTCACAGATACGCAGTATTTT. Translation gives CASKAGTSLTDTQYF.

The chain has TRBV6-5 and TRBJ1-1, with 9 positions matching TRBD1. CDR3 length equals 14 residues. Looked up from germline, CDR1 is MNHEY and CDR2 is SVGAGI. Trimming removed 5 bases from V and 5 bases from J; junction bases left unmatched: 6. For the CDR3, the DNA is TGTGCCAGCAGTGGGACAGGGCGAAGGACTGAAGCTTTCTTT. This gives the protein CASSGTGRRTEAFF.

The genes are TRBV5-1 and TRBJ1-2, with D tentatively TRBD1 (5 bases). V was cut by 3 bases and J by 0 bases, with 24 bases left in between. There are 19 residues in the CDR3. In germline, CDR1 is SGHRS, CDR2 YFSETQ. In DNA, the CDR3 is TGCGCCAGCAGCTCCTTACACCCAACGGGACCCGACGCTAACTATGGCTACACCTTC. Amino acids: CASSSLHPTGPDANYGYTF.

About this clone: The junction shows a germline mismatch at one end, possibly a read error. The V and J genes are TRBV4-3 and TRBJ2-7; D unresolved. The CDR3 sequence is 14 residues long. Germline V lookup: CDR1 LGHNA, CDR2 YSLEER. The CDR3 reads CASTQGPLAYEQYF. Written as DNA, the CDR3 is TGCGCCAGCACCCAAGGGCCTCTCGCCTACGAGCAGTACTTC.